These 25 T cell receptor beta chains originate from one sample sequenced in a study of T cell responses to AZD1222 COVID-19 vaccine. Clones were read by immunoSEQ multiplex PCR, and TCRdb kept only the in-frame ones, dropping some. Found here are 120,000 to 150,000 clones, more than 80% of them singletons; the top ten hold more than 0.7%. The specimen comprised peripheral blood, sampled on day 0 of MenACWY control vaccination. These receptors were taken from an adult in good health.

For the CDR3, the DNA is TGTGCCAGCAGTGGGGACAGGGTCTATGGCTACACCTTC. Its translation: CASSGDRVYGYTF. V and J are TRBV2 and TRBJ1-2; 9 positions match TRBD1. V was pared by 4 bases and J by 4 bases, with 1 base of the junction left unmatched. Germline loops: CDR1 SNHLY, CDR2 FYNNEI. The CDR3 totals 13 residues. The whole variable domain, remainder taken from reference TRBV2 and TRBJ1-2, is EPEVTQTPSHQVTQMGQEVILRCVPISNHLYFYWYRQILGQKVEFLVSFYNNEISEKSEIFDDQFSVERPDGSNFTLKIRSTKLEDSAMYFCASSGDRVYGYTFGSGTRLTVV.

The chain uses TRBV3-1 (or the pseudogene TRBV3-2) and TRBJ1-1; D uncertain. The V gene lost 2 bases and the J gene lost 5 bases, with 12 bases spanning the gap. The CDR3 consists of 14 residues. Per the germline V gene, CDR1 is LGHDT and CDR2 is YNNKEL (reference sequence). CDR3 nucleotides: TGTGCCAGCAGCCAAAAGGGTGAGGGTACTGAAGCTTTCTTT. It yields the protein CASSQKGEGTEAFF.

This rearrangement joins TRBV2 to TRBJ1-4; D is ambiguous. CDR1 is SNHLY, CDR2 FYNNEI, per germline. The length of the CDR3 is 14 residues. Between the trimmed V and J ends, which lost 4 bases and 5 bases, there was a span of 11 bases. This CDR3 is CASSGPDANEKLFF. The CDR3 DNA sequence: TGTGCCAGCAGTGGTCCGGACGCCAATGAAAAACTGTTTTTT.

The V and J genes are TRBV7-9 and TRBJ1-4; D is ambiguous. V was shortened by 3 bases and J by 7 bases, with 9 bases between the two germline ends. This CDR3 has 13 amino acids. From germline, CDR1 is SEHNR and CDR2 FQNEAQ (reference sequence). The DNA for the CDR3 is TGTGCCAGCAGCTTGAAGGACCGTGAAAAACTGTTTTTT. This sequence encodes CASSLKDREKLFF.

The chain recombines TRBV19 with TRBJ2-1; D gene unclear. V shed 5 bases and J shed 4 bases, with 12 bases lying between them. The CDR3 contains 14 residues. Germline V gene lookup returns CDR1 LNHDA and CDR2 SQIVND (reference sequence). DNA for the CDR3: TGTGCCAGTAGTCCCGCTATGACTTACAATGAGCAGTTCTTC. It codes for CASSPAMTYNEQFF.

The genes are TRBV18 and TRBJ1-1; 8 positions match TRBD1. Germline loops: CDR1 KGHSH, CDR2 LQKENI. This CDR3 is 14 amino acids long. The V and J ends lost 4 bases and 7 bases, in that order; junction bases with no gene match: 8. CDR3 loop: CASSLWTGPNEAFF. For the CDR3, the DNA is TGTGCCAGCTCACTATGGACAGGGCCGAATGAAGCTTTCTTT.

This chain links TRBV18 with TRBJ1-5, with TRBD1 as a possible D gene (5 bases). V was pared by 4 bases and J by 3 bases, with 16 bases between. The germline CDR1 and CDR2 sequences are KGHSH and LQKENI. CDR3 size: 16 residues. The CDR3 DNA reads TGTGCCAGCTCACTAACGGGGGGACGGGACAATCAGCCCCAGCATTTT. It codes for CASSLTGGRDNQPQHF.

The chain has TRBV6-5 and TRBJ2-7; weak D call: TRBD2 (7 bases). This CDR3 has 13 amino acids. Germline assignment: CDR1 MNHEY and CDR2 SVGAGI. Trimming took 6 bases from V and 7 from J, leaving 16 bases between them. In nucleotides, the CDR3 is TGTGCCAGCAGAACGGGGGGCTGGGGTGAGCAGTACTTC. It translates to CASRTGGWGEQYF.

V and J are TRBV7-9 and TRBJ2-5, with 7 positions matching TRBD2. There are 14 residues in the CDR3. Germline-derived CDR1 and CDR2 are SEHNR and FQNEAQ (reference sequence). V shed 3 bases and J 5 bases; nucleotides not matched to a gene: 6. In nucleotides, the CDR3 is TGTGCCAGCAGCTTCTCTGTCGGGGGGGAGACCCAGTACTTC. Residues: CASSFSVGGETQYF.

This chain connects TRBV24-1 to TRBJ2-1; D possibly corresponds to TRBD1 (5 bases). In germline, CDR1 is KGHDR, CDR2 SFDVKD. This CDR3 contains 15 residues. The V end lost 7 bases, the J end lost 4 bases, and 16 bases lay between the germline ends. CDR3 nucleotides: TGTGCCACCAGCCCCAGGGCTACCAGTTACAATGAGCAGTTCTTC. It is translated as CATSPRATSYNEQFF.

The chain recombines TRBV6-2 or TRBV6-3 with TRBJ2-7; maybe TRBD2 (5 bases). V was trimmed by 5 bases and J by 2 bases, leaving 19 bases between them. The CDR3 is 16 residues long. The germline CDR1 and CDR2 sequences are MNHEY and SVGEGT. CDR3 amino acids: CASSPSTGIITYEQYF. The CDR3 coding sequence is TGTGCCAGCAGTCCCTCAACCGGGATTATAACCTACGAGCAGTACTTC.

V and J are TRBV6-2 or TRBV6-3 and TRBJ1-2; a possible D gene is TRBD1 (5 bases). Between the trimmed V and J ends, which lost 2 bases and 3 bases, there was a span of 10 bases. Per the germline V gene, CDR1 is MNHEY and CDR2 is SVGEGT. This CDR3 contains 14 residues. The CDR3: CASSYGGSDYGYTF. Written as DNA, the CDR3 is TGTGCCAGCAGTTACGGGGGGTCCGACTATGGCTACACCTTC.

The chain couples TRBV19 to TRBJ1-1; tentative D call: TRBD1 (5 bases). Trimming cost V 8 bases and J 7 bases, with 26 bases left between them. The CDR3 runs to 16 residues. The germline V gene encodes CDR1 LNHDA and CDR2 SQIVND (reference sequence). The CDR3 region is CASRPRGASSSGEAFF. Written as DNA, the CDR3 is TGTGCCAGTCGCCCGAGGGGCGCGTCATCGTCTGGTGAAGCTTTCTTT.

The chain has TRBV5-4 and TRBJ2-7; D is possibly TRBD1 or TRBD2 (5 bases each). Germline CDR1 SGHNT, CDR2 YYREEE (reference sequence). This CDR3 is 15 amino acids long. With 0 bases removed from V and 2 bases from J, the gap between germline ends came to 12 bases. The CDR3 reads CASSLGGDRTYEQYF. The CDR3 DNA sequence: TGTGCCAGCAGCTTGGGAGGGGACCGCACCTACGAGCAGTACTTC.

The J gene is TRBJ1-2, the V gene TRBV6-1; no clear D. This CDR3 is built from 13 residues. Germline CDR1 is MNHNS and CDR2 is SASEGT. V lost 0 bases and J lost 8, with 10 bases in between. The CDR3 region is CASSEATLGGYTF. CDR3 coding DNA: TGTGCCAGCAGTGAAGCGACTCTTGGAGGCTACACCTTC.

This chain joins TRBV19 and TRBJ2-7; TRBD2 might be the D (5 bases). With 3 bases removed from V and 3 bases from J, the gap between germline ends came to 9 bases. Germline lookup yields CDR1 LNHDA and CDR2 SQIVND (reference sequence). This CDR3 is built from 13 residues. The CDR3 is CASSIEGSYEQYF. The CDR3 DNA reads as TGTGCCAGTAGTATTGAGGGCAGCTACGAGCAGTACTTC. The whole variable domain, filled in from reference TRBV19 and TRBJ2-7, reads DGGITQSPKYLFRKEGQNVTLSCEQNLNHDAMYWYRQDPGQGLRLIYYSQIVNDFQKGDIAEGYSVSREKKESFPLTVTSAQKNPTAFYLCASSIEGSYEQYFGPGTRLTVT.

The V gene is TRBV5-4, the J gene TRBJ1-1; D is ambiguous. The CDR3 totals 16 residues. V shed 4 bases and J shed 2 bases, with 18 bases lying between them. Germline V gene lookup returns CDR1 SGHNT and CDR2 YYREEE (reference sequence). CDR3 nucleotide sequence: TGTGCCAGCAGCCCGTACCCGGGTAGGCAAAACACTGAAGCTTTCTTT. This sequence encodes CASSPYPGRQNTEAFF. Supplemented by reference TRBV5-4 and TRBJ1-1, the full variable domain reads ETGVTQSPTHLIKTRGQQVTLRCSSQSGHNTVSWYQQALGQGPQFIFQYYREEENGRGNFPPRFSGLQFPNYSSELNVNALELDDSALYLCASSPYPGRQNTEAFFGQGTRLTVV.

CDR3 residues: CATSRAGQYNEQFF. The DNA for the CDR3 is TGTGCCACCAGCAGAGCCGGACAGTACAATGAGCAGTTCTTC. The V call is TRBV15, the J call TRBJ2-1, with D possibly TRBD1 on 6 matching bases. Germline CDR1 is LNHNV and CDR2 is YYDKDF (reference sequence). The V end lost 1 base, the J end lost 4 bases, and 8 bases lay between the germline ends. CDR3 length: 14 amino acids.

The chain uses TRBV6-2 or TRBV6-3 and TRBJ2-3; perhaps TRBD2 as D (5 bases). Germline-derived CDR1 and CDR2 are MNHEY and SVGEGT. The V end was cut by 6 bases, the J end by 0 bases, with 10 bases between. The CDR3 consists of 14 residues. The CDR3 sequence is CASSLGGSTDTQYF. The CDR3 coding sequence is TGTGCCAGCAGCCTCGGAGGTAGCACAGATACGCAGTATTTT.

The chain carries TRBV5-5 and TRBJ1-2, with 7 bases aligning to TRBD1. CDR3 size: 14 residues. V lost 5 bases, J lost 11 bases, and 15 bases stayed unmatched. CDR1 is SGHKS, CDR2 YYEKEE, per germline (reference sequence). The CDR3 spells CASRIPDRDLRYTF. The CDR3 bases are TGTGCCAGCAGGATACCTGACAGGGACCTAAGATACACCTTC.

The chain uses TRBV5-1 and TRBJ2-1; possibly TRBD2 for D (6 bases). Trimming pared 0 bases from V and 6 bases from J, leaving 13 bases between. The germline V gene encodes CDR1 SGHRS and CDR2 YFSETQ. The CDR3 covers 15 residues. The CDR3 DNA is TGCGCCAGCAGCTTGGACGGGGAGGTGGTCAATGAGCAGTTCTTC. As protein: CASSLDGEVVNEQFF.

The chain joins TRBV5-1 to TRBJ1-6; D ambiguous. V shed 0 bases and J shed 8 bases, with 12 bases lying between them. CDR3 size: 15 residues. Germline loops: CDR1 SGHRS, CDR2 YFSETQ. In nucleotides, the CDR3 is TGCGCCAGCAGCTTGGCGGGCACATGGGATTCACCCCTCCACTTT. Amino acid sequence: CASSLAGTWDSPLHF.

This clone was observed a single time. CDR3 sequence reads: CASSGGATDTQYF. CDR3 DNA: TGTGCCAGCAGCGGGGGGGCTACAGATACGCAGTATTTT. The rearrangement uses TRBV9 and TRBJ2-3; D possibly matches TRBD1 or TRBD2 (6 bases each). CDR1 is SGDLS, CDR2 YYNGEE, per germline. This CDR3 has 13 residues. Between the trimmed V and J ends, which lost 3 bases and 3 bases, there was a span of 8 bases.

The chain carries TRBV5-5 and TRBJ1-1, with D possibly being TRBD1 (5 bases). The CDR3 is made up of 14 amino acids. V was pared by 2 bases and J by 2 bases, with 10 bases between. The V gene's germline CDR1 is SGHKS and CDR2 YYEKEE (reference sequence). In DNA form, the CDR3 reads TGTGCCAGCAGCTTTGGGGCTTTCAACACTGAAGCTTTCTTT. Residues: CASSFGAFNTEAFF.

This chain connects TRBV6-1 to TRBJ1-2; 11 bases line up with TRBD1. With 2 bases clipped from V and 2 bases from J, the junction kept 10 bases outside the gene matches. The CDR3 length is 18 residues. Per the germline V gene, CDR1 is MNHNS and CDR2 is SASEGT. CDR3 amino acids: CASSERARWTGGNYGYTF. In nucleotides, the CDR3 is TGTGCCAGCAGTGAAAGGGCCCGGTGGACAGGGGGCAACTATGGCTACACCTTC.